The T cell receptor beta chain under discussion was sequenced for a study of T cells in Graves' hyperthyroidism and ophthalmopathy. Broader study findings: The model foresaw ophthalmopathy a median about 6.5 months prior to onset. Most clonotypes that expanded in the thyroid above 0.001 also showed up in blood.

Exclusion of a patient resulted from uncontrolled infection, other autoimmune disease, pregnancy or lactation. On this clonotype: What it recognizes is unknown.

CDR3 size: 16 residues. Germline V gives CDR1 SGHTS, CDR2 YDEGEE. The V and J ends lost 2 bases and 0 bases respectively, with 14 bases between them. TCR beta CDR3 region amplification was performed from RNA transcripts. With the HTBI primer set, the TCR CDR3 went through a first round of RT-PCR. TCRdb passed the multiplex PCR reads through MiXCR, listing each CDR3 protein once. The table lists roughly 280,000 distinct CDR3 sequences, about 20% of them singletons, with roughly 60% in the top ten. This chain uses TRBV5-8 with TRBJ1-1; D is possibly TRBD1 (6 bases). The TCR originated in a man in his thirties or forties with Graves' ophthalmopathy. The sequenced material came from blood. CDR3 bases: TGTGCCAGCAGCTTCCGAAGACAGGCTATGAACACTGAAGCTTTCTTT. Protein sequence: CASSFRRQAMNTEAFF. Looking up the rest from reference TRBV5-8 and TRBJ1-1 gives the full variable domain: EAGVTQSPTHLIKTRGQQATLRCSPISGHTSVYWYQQALGLGLQFLLWYDEGEERNRGNFPPRFSGRQFPNYSSELNVNALELEDSALYLCASSFRRQAMNTEAFFGQGTRLTVV.